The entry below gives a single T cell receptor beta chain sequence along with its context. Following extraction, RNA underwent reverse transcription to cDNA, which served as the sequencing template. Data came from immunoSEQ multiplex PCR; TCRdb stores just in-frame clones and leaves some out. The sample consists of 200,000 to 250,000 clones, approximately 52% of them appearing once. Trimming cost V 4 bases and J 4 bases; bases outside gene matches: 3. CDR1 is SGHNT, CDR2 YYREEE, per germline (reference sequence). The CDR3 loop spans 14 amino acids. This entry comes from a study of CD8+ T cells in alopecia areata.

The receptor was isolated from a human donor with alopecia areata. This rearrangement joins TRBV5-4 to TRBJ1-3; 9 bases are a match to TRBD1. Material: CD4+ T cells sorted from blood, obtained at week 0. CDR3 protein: CASSPGQGGNTIYF. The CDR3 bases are TGTGCCAGCAGCCCGGGACAGGGCGGAAACACCATATATTTT.